These 32 T cell receptor beta chains were all obtained from the same sample, sequenced in a study of shared clonotypes between healthy human individuals. Profiling relied on immunoSEQ multiplex PCR, and the TCRdb table lists in-frame clones only, not all of them. The sample carries some 1.1 million clones, around three quarters recorded once. The specimen sequenced was memory CD4+ T cells from PBMCs. Subset defined: CD45RA-negative fraction. The source is a man between 18 and 35 years old in good health. Some clones in this sample may be carry-over from other donors' samples.

This clone has only a few counts. This sample includes further DNA sequences coding for the same CDR3. The CDR3 loop is CASSQDPGNYGYTF. DNA for the CDR3: TGTGCCAGCAGCCAAGATCCCGGGAACTATGGCTACACCTTC. The rearrangement uses TRBV4-2 and TRBJ1-2; D gene uncertain. Trimming left V 0 bases short and J 2 bases short, with 7 bases between. The CDR3 contains 14 residues. Germline CDR1 LGHNA, CDR2 YNFKEQ.

The chain joins TRBV27 to TRBJ2-7; perhaps TRBD1 as D (6 bases). Per the germline V gene, CDR1 is MNHEY and CDR2 is SMNVEV (reference sequence). This CDR3 is built from 15 residues. V dropped 2 bases and J dropped 3 bases, with 14 bases sitting between them. In DNA, the CDR3 is TGTGCCAGCAGTTTAAGGCCAGGGGAATTCTACGAGCAGTACTTC. Translation: CASSLRPGEFYEQYF.

The chain recombines TRBV6-1 with TRBJ2-3; D might be TRBD2 (5 bases). From germline, CDR1 is MNHNS and CDR2 SASEGT. Trimming shortened V by 6 bases and J by 6 bases, and 16 bases separated the two germline ends. This CDR3 comprises 14 residues. CDR3 DNA sequence: TGTGCCAGCAGCTTCCGCGAACCGGGGGATACGCAGTATTTT. This codes for CASSFREPGDTQYF.

There are a few counts of this clone. This sample includes further DNA sequences coding for the same CDR3. The CDR3 DNA reads as TGTGCCAGCAGCCCTCCGGGACAGGGATCCGGGGCCAACGTCCTGACTTTC. Its protein product is CASSPPGQGSGANVLTF. V usage is TRBV5-4 and J usage is TRBJ2-6, with 9 bases fitting TRBD1. CDR1 and CDR2 (germline): SGHNT, YYREEE (reference sequence). Losses at the gene ends were 4 bases for V and 4 bases for J; bases not matched to a gene: 9. The CDR3 is made up of 17 amino acids.

The rearrangement uses TRBV6-5 and TRBJ2-2; unclear D gene. Germline CDR1 MNHEY, CDR2 SVGAGI. The CDR3 spans 15 residues. The V end was cut by 4 bases, the J end by 4 bases, with 13 bases between. CDR3 residues: CASSLGNTGTGELFF. The CDR3 region has the DNA TGTGCCAGCAGTTTGGGGAATACGGGCACCGGGGAGCTGTTTTTT.

The rearrangement links TRBV15 to TRBJ2-2, with 9 nucleotides matching TRBD2. Trimming at V came to 3 bases and at J to 9 bases, leaving 8 bases not matched to a gene. Looked up from germline, CDR1 is LNHNV and CDR2 is YYDKDF (reference sequence). This CDR3 is built from 15 residues. The CDR3 bases are TGTGCCACCAGCAGGGGACTAGCCTCAACCAGGGAGCTGTTTTTT. Translated, it gives CATSRGLASTRELFF.

V and J are TRBV5-1 and TRBJ1-1; a weak D match, TRBD1 (6 bases). V was pared by 3 bases and J by 0 bases, with 9 bases between. The CDR3 loop spans 14 amino acids. The germline V gene encodes CDR1 SGHRS and CDR2 YFSETQ. The CDR3 DNA reads as TGCGCCAGCAGCTCCAGGACAGTGAACACTGAAGCTTTCTTT. Its translation is CASSSRTVNTEAFF.

This clone occurred a few times. The J gene is TRBJ2-5, the V gene TRBV7-3, with D tentatively TRBD1 (6 bases). Trimming shortened V by 5 bases and J by 0 bases, and 13 bases separated the two germline ends. The CDR3 is 15 residues long. Per the germline V gene, CDR1 is SGHTA and CDR2 is FQGTGA. CDR3 nucleotide sequence: TGTGCCAGCAGCCCCAACCAGGGGTACCAAGAGACCCAGTACTTC. It translates to CASSPNQGYQETQYF.

This sequence joins TRBV28 and TRBJ2-6; 11 bases are shared with TRBD1. Germline-derived CDR1 and CDR2 are MDHEN and SYDVKM. The V gene end was trimmed by 7 bases and the J gene end by 3 bases; junction bases not matched to a gene: 8. The CDR3 runs 17 residues. This CDR3 reads CASTNGQGALGANVLTF. CDR3 nucleotides: TGTGCCAGCACCAACGGACAGGGGGCGCTTGGGGCCAACGTCCTGACTTTC.

The rearrangement links TRBV28 to TRBJ1-1, with a tentative D call TRBD1 (6 bases). In germline, CDR1 is MDHEN, CDR2 SYDVKM. With 3 bases removed from V and 0 bases from J, the gap between germline ends came to 26 bases. The CDR3 extends over 20 amino acids. The CDR3: CASSFKIRGTRRPMNTEAFF. CDR3 bases: TGTGCCAGCAGTTTTAAGATTAGGGGGACAAGGAGACCGATGAACACTGAAGCTTTCTTT.

V is TRBV28 and J is TRBJ2-7, with 8 bases fitting TRBD2. CDR3 length: 17 residues. CDR1 and CDR2 (germline): MDHEN, SYDVKM. Germline trimming cut 5 bases from V and 4 bases from J; bases unmatched to any gene: 16. CDR3 in DNA: TGTGCCAGCAGTCCTCCGAGGCTGAGCGGGAGTGGGTACGAGCAGTACTTC. This translates into CASSPPRLSGSGYEQYF.

This clone appeared once. The genes are TRBV4-1 and TRBJ2-5, with D uncertain. There are 13 residues in the CDR3. V shed 3 bases and J shed 4 bases, with 9 bases lying between them. Germline V CDR1 and CDR2: MGHRA, YSYEKL. CDR3 DNA: TGCGCCAGCAGCCATGTCTTTGCAGAGACCCAGTACTTC. This codes for CASSHVFAETQYF.

A note on this clone: Other DNA sequences in this specimen translate into the identical CDR3. The chain links TRBV6-1 to TRBJ2-1, with D possibly TRBD1 on 5 matching bases. Trimming left V 3 bases short and J 1 base short, with 7 bases between. CDR3 length: 14 residues. Looked up from germline, CDR1 is MNHNS and CDR2 is SASEGT. CDR3 in amino acids: CASSEQGSYNEQFF. The CDR3 nucleotides are TGTGCCAGCAGTGAGCAGGGATCCTACAATGAGCAGTTCTTC.

This chain uses TRBV5-1 with TRBJ2-1; 13 positions match TRBD2. Germline CDR1 is SGHRS and CDR2 is YFSETQ. The CDR3 sequence is 15 residues long. Trimming at V came to 3 bases and at J to 8 bases, leaving 5 bases not matched to a gene. The CDR3 DNA reads as TGCGCCAGCAGCTCCCGGACTAGCGGGAGCTATGAGCAGTTCTTC. It is translated as CASSSRTSGSYEQFF.

Notes on this clone: Distinct nucleotide sequences in the sample also encode this CDR3. This chain links TRBV2 with TRBJ2-3; D may be TRBD2 (6 bases). Germline CDR1 and CDR2: SNHLY and FYNNEI. This CDR3 is built from 13 residues. Trimming took off 2 bases at V and 3 bases at J, with 6 bases between the two ends. CDR3: CASSERGTDTQYF. The CDR3 DNA is TGTGCCAGCAGTGAACGGGGGACAGATACGCAGTATTTT. The complete variable domain, with remaining parts taken from reference TRBV2 and TRBJ2-3, reads EPEVTQTPSHQVTQMGQEVILRCVPISNHLYFYWYRQILGQKVEFLVSFYNNEISEKSEIFDDQFSVERPDGSNFTLKIRSTKLEDSAMYFCASSERGTDTQYFGPGTRLTVL.

This clone is a singleton in its sample. The rearrangement joins TRBV28 to TRBJ1-2; D possibly corresponds to TRBD1 (5 bases). Germline CDR1 reads MDHEN; CDR2 reads SYDVKM. The CDR3 loop spans 14 amino acids. V lost 6 bases to trimming and J lost 4 bases, with 15 bases between them. DNA for the CDR3: TGTGCCAGCAGCATGATGGGACCTGCCTATGGCTACACCTTC. Protein sequence: CASSMMGPAYGYTF.

The chain joins TRBV28 to TRBJ1-3; 8 bases map to TRBD1. J was trimmed by 2 bases and V by 5 bases; bases with no gene match: 2. The CDR3 is 14 residues long. The germline V gene has CDR1 MDHEN and CDR2 SYDVKM. In nucleotides, the CDR3 is TGTGCCAGCAGTGAGGACAGGGCTGGAAACACCATATATTTT. Translating gives CASSEDRAGNTIYF.

The CDR3 bases are TGTGCCAGCAGCTCCCGTACTAGCGGGAGGGTCGGGGAGCTGTTTTTT. It encodes CASSSRTSGRVGELFF. The chain has TRBV7-9 and TRBJ2-2; TRBD2 matches at 13 bases. The CDR3 is made up of 16 amino acids. Germline V gene lookup returns CDR1 SEHNR and CDR2 FQNEAQ (reference sequence). V was clipped by 4 bases and J by 7 bases; unmatched bases: 6.

The chain couples TRBV18 to TRBJ2-3; D uncertain. Trimming shortened V by 3 bases and J by 1 base, and 11 bases separated the two germline ends. The CDR3 spans 15 residues. CDR1 and CDR2 from the germline V gene are KGHSH and LQKENI. CDR3: CASSPRLGGTDTQYF. DNA for the CDR3: TGTGCCAGCTCACCCCGGTTGGGCGGCACAGATACGCAGTATTTT. Combining the CDR3 with reference TRBV18 and TRBJ2-3 gives the whole variable domain NAGVMQNPRHLVRRRGQEARLRCSPMKGHSHVYWYRQLPEEGLKFMVYLQKENIIDESGMPKERFSAEFPKEGPSILRIQQVVRGDSAAYFCASSPRLGGTDTQYFGPGTRLTVL.

This clone was observed a handful of times. Other DNA sequences in this sample translate to the same CDR3. The chain is built from TRBV7-8 and TRBJ1-4; D may be TRBD1 (5 bases). Germline CDR1 reads SGHVS; CDR2 reads FQNEAQ. There are 14 residues in the CDR3. V lost 1 base and J lost 4, with 7 bases in between. This CDR3 reads CASSLGQGNEKLFF. The CDR3 DNA reads TGTGCCAGCAGCTTAGGGCAGGGTAATGAAAAACTGTTTTTT.

This clone was seen repeatedly, ten times or more. This rearrangement joins TRBV19 to TRBJ2-3, with 9 bases lining up with TRBD2. Germline CDR1 reads LNHDA; CDR2 reads SQIVND (reference sequence). The CDR3 is made up of 19 amino acids. With V trimmed by 4 bases and J by 6 bases, 20 bases remained unmatched. CDR3 in amino acids: CASSTSRGTREGQRDTQYF. In nucleotides, the CDR3 is TGTGCCAGTAGTACCTCCCGGGGAACGCGGGAGGGCCAGAGGGATACGCAGTATTTT.

V gene TRBV11-1 combines with J gene TRBJ2-1; D is possibly TRBD1 or TRBD2 (5 bases each). Germline CDR1 is SGHAT and CDR2 is FQDESV (reference sequence). Trimming shortened V by 1 base and J by 9 bases, and 13 bases separated the two germline ends. This CDR3 spans 14 amino acids. The CDR3 sequence is CASSLGRGTGEQFF. CDR3 DNA: TGTGCCAGCAGCTTAGGTCGTGGGACGGGTGAGCAGTTCTTC.

On this clone itself: Other DNA sequences of this sample code for an identical CDR3. The CDR3 sequence: CASSLVDTEAFF. CDR3 coding DNA: TGTGCCAGCAGCTTGGTGGACACTGAAGCTTTCTTT. V gene TRBV5-4 combines with J gene TRBJ1-1; D unclear. The length of the CDR3 is 12 residues. Germline V gives CDR1 SGHNT, CDR2 YYREEE (reference sequence). V gave up 0 bases and J gave up 3 bases, with 3 bases separating them.

The chain recombines TRBV9 with TRBJ2-1, with TRBD1 as a possible D gene (6 bases). V shed 0 bases and J shed 6 bases, with 13 bases lying between them. Looked up from germline, CDR1 is SGDLS and CDR2 is YYNGEE. The CDR3 has 15 amino acids. The CDR3 bases are TGTGCCAGCAGCGTAGTCGGTGTAGGGGGCAATGAGCAGTTCTTC. Amino acids: CASSVVGVGGNEQFF.

To note about this clone: The sample contains more than one DNA sequence encoding this CDR3. The chain employs TRBV9 and TRBJ2-1; the D gene is possibly TRBD2 (6 bases). This CDR3 comprises 15 residues. V dropped 2 bases and J dropped 0 bases, with 9 bases sitting between them. CDR1 is SGDLS and CDR2 is YYNGEE in the germline V gene. DNA of the CDR3: TGTGCCAGCAGCGTTACGGGAGACTCCTACAATGAGCAGTTCTTC. It codes for CASSVTGDSYNEQFF.

The V and J genes are TRBV5-4 and TRBJ1-2, with D perhaps matching TRBD1 (6 bases). The germline V and J ends were trimmed by 4 bases and 6 bases, with 16 bases remaining between them. CDR3 length equals 14 residues. CDR1 SGHNT and CDR2 YYREEE come from the germline V gene (reference sequence). This CDR3 is CASSQRTGADGYTF. As DNA, the CDR3 is TGTGCCAGCAGCCAACGGACGGGGGCAGATGGCTACACCTTC.

The V and J genes are TRBV5-4 and TRBJ2-1; D uncertain. The CDR3 has 14 residues. The V end lost 5 bases, the J end lost 10 bases, and 19 bases lay between the germline ends. Germline CDR1 SGHNT, CDR2 YYREEE (reference sequence). In nucleotides, the CDR3 is TGTGCCAGCAGAGGAGTCTTTGACACCAAAGAGCAGTTCTTC. This codes for CASRGVFDTKEQFF.

The chain is built from TRBV19 and TRBJ1-2; D unclear. V was clipped by 4 bases and J by 4 bases, with 13 bases between them. The CDR3 extends over 14 amino acids. The germline V gene encodes CDR1 LNHDA and CDR2 SQIVND (reference sequence). This CDR3 reads CASSNYYPPYGYTF. In DNA form, the CDR3 reads TGTGCCAGTAGTAACTACTATCCACCCTATGGCTACACCTTC.

The V gene is TRBV28, the J gene TRBJ2-7, with D maybe TRBD2 (7 bases). V was trimmed by 5 bases and J by 4 bases, leaving 24 bases between them. The length of the CDR3 is 17 residues. Germline V CDR1 and CDR2: MDHEN, SYDVKM. The CDR3, as DNA: TGTGCCAGCAGTCGCCCCCCAGGGGCAGGGGAGGGTTACGAGCAGTACTTC. Its translation is CASSRPPGAGEGYEQYF. Drawing the rest from reference TRBV28 and TRBJ2-7, the complete variable domain is DVKVTQSSRYLVKRTGEKVFLECVQDMDHENMFWYRQDPGLGLRLIYFSYDVKMKEKGDIPEGYSVSREKKERFSLILESASTNQTSMYLCASSRPPGAGEGYEQYFGPGTRLTVT.

The V and J genes are TRBV5-5 and TRBJ1-5, with D unresolved. Germline-derived CDR1 and CDR2 are SGHKS and YYEKEE (reference sequence). Trimming pared 3 bases from V and 0 bases from J, leaving 7 bases between. The CDR3 extends over 14 amino acids. This chain's CDR3 is CASSSVASNQPQHF. The DNA for the CDR3 is TGTGCCAGCAGCTCCGTGGCTAGCAATCAGCCCCAGCATTTT.

The CDR3 DNA sequence: TGTGCCAGCAGCTCTCCAAGCCAGGGGGGATTTAACTATGGCTACACCTTC. Protein sequence: CASSSPSQGGFNYGYTF. The chain joins TRBV5-6 to TRBJ1-2; 7 nucleotides match TRBD1. In germline, CDR1 is SGHDT, CDR2 YYEEEE. This CDR3 has 17 amino acids. The V gene end was trimmed by 3 bases and the J gene end by 1 base; junction bases not matched to a gene: 12.

This chain links TRBV2 with TRBJ1-1; D gene unclear. The CDR3 covers 11 residues. CDR1 and CDR2 from the germline V gene are SNHLY and FYNNEI. The germline V and J ends were trimmed by 7 bases and 8 bases, with 11 bases remaining between them. For the CDR3, the DNA is TGTGCCAGCAATGACTTCGGCGAAGCTTTCTTT. Translating it yields CASNDFGEAFF.